Below, 10 T cell receptor beta chains from the same sample are listed, as sequenced in a study of early T cells in non-severe SARS-CoV-2 infection. One entry per CDR3 protein, called by TCRdb with MiXCR from the 5' RACE reads. The table lists tens of thousands of distinct CDR3 sequences, approximately 6% of them singletons. Sequenced sample: whole blood. The receptors stem from an adult who was a healthcare worker with PCR-confirmed SARS-CoV-2 infection or an uninfected control (not recorded which).

The rearrangement uses TRBV28 and TRBJ2-7, with D unresolved. The CDR3 runs to 12 residues. Germline CDR1 MDHEN, CDR2 SYDVKM. The V gene lost 3 bases and the J gene lost 3 bases, with 6 bases spanning the gap. The CDR3 sequence: CASSFPFYEQYF. CDR3 coding DNA: TGTGCCAGCAGTTTTCCCTTCTACGAGCAGTACTTC. Full variable domain (rest looked up from reference TRBV28 and TRBJ2-7): DVKVTQSSRYLVKRTGEKVFLECVQDMDHENMFWYRQDPGLGLRLIYFSYDVKMKEKGDIPEGYSVSREKKERFSLILESASTNQTSMYLCASSFPFYEQYFGPGTRLTVT.

This clonotype has a count of ten or more. The rearrangement uses TRBV5-1 and TRBJ1-5; possible D gene TRBD1, 6 bases. Trimming stripped 0 bases from V and 7 bases from J, with 17 bases between. The CDR3 is 16 amino acids. Germline assignment: CDR1 SGHRS and CDR2 YFSETQ. CDR3 sequence (DNA): TGCGCCAGCAGCTTGGATTCGCAGGGGCCGGGACAGCCCCAGCATTTT. It is translated as CASSLDSQGPGQPQHF.

This clonotype was found a few times. The V and J genes are TRBV28 and TRBJ2-1, with a possible D match to TRBD2 (5 bases). V lost 11 bases and J 4 bases, leaving 15 bases between the germline ends. This CDR3 contains 13 residues. From germline, CDR1 is MDHEN and CDR2 SYDVKM. CDR3 nucleotide sequence: TGTGCCTCCAATGCGGGTTCTTACAATGAGCAGTTCTTC. As protein: CASNAGSYNEQFF. Supplemented by reference TRBV28 and TRBJ2-1, the full variable domain reads DVKVTQSSRYLVKRTGEKVFLECVQDMDHENMFWYRQDPGLGLRLIYFSYDVKMKEKGDIPEGYSVSREKKERFSLILESASTNQTSMYLCASNAGSYNEQFFGPGTRLTVL.

This clonotype was picked up one time. One base away lies a much larger clone, so this may be a sequencing read error. The CDR3 region has the DNA TGCGCCAGCAGACAAGGACTAGCATCCGGCGGGGAGCTGTTTTTT. This translates into CASRQGLASGGELFF. The rearrangement joins TRBV5-1 to TRBJ2-2; TRBD2 aligns across 8 bases. V gave up 5 bases and J gave up 7 bases; unmatched junction bases: 10. CDR3 size: 15 residues. Germline CDR1 SGHRS, CDR2 YFSETQ.

This clonotype was counted a few times. The V call is TRBV5-1, the J call TRBJ2-3, with 9 nucleotides matching TRBD2. Germline-derived CDR1 and CDR2 are SGHRS and YFSETQ. The CDR3 is 15 amino acids. Trimming cost V 4 bases and J 9 bases; bases outside gene matches: 12. The CDR3 region is CASSTGTSRPFTQYF. CDR3 DNA: TGCGCCAGCAGCACCGGGACTAGCCGGCCCTTCACGCAGTATTTT.

This clonotype was picked up many times. The genes are TRBV19 and TRBJ2-7; TRBD2 matches 10 bases. The V gene's germline CDR1 is LNHDA and CDR2 SQIVND (reference sequence). The length of the CDR3 is 14 residues. Losses at the gene ends were 3 bases for V and 4 bases for J; bases not matched to a gene: 3. CDR3 DNA sequence: TGTGCCAGTAGTATCCTAGCGGGAGCGTACGAGCAGTACTTC. This gives the protein CASSILAGAYEQYF. The complete variable domain, with remaining parts taken from reference TRBV19 and TRBJ2-7, reads DGGITQSPKYLFRKEGQNVTLSCEQNLNHDAMYWYRQDPGQGLRLIYYSQIVNDFQKGDIAEGYSVSREKKESFPLTVTSAQKNPTAFYLCASSILAGAYEQYFGPGTRLTVT.

This clonotype was seen ten or more times. The rearrangement links TRBV11-2 to TRBJ2-7; D is ambiguous. V lost 0 bases, J lost 3 bases, and 6 bases lay in between. The CDR3 is 13 residues long. Germline-derived CDR1 and CDR2 are SGHAT and FQNNGV. Here the CDR3 reads CASSLEASYEQYF. As DNA, the CDR3 is TGTGCCAGCAGCTTAGAGGCCAGCTACGAGCAGTACTTC.

Ten or more counts support this clonotype. The chain employs TRBV5-1 and TRBJ2-3; TRBD1 or TRBD2 may be the D gene (5 bases each). The CDR3 sequence is 14 residues long. V was trimmed by 6 bases and J by 4 bases, leaving 15 bases between them. CDR1 is SGHRS and CDR2 is YFSETQ in the germline V gene. The CDR3 DNA reads TGCGCCAGCATGGGGGATCTTAGGCCAGATACGCAGTATTTT. Translated, it gives CASMGDLRPDTQYF.

This clonotype was counted ten times or more. The chain joins TRBV21-1 to TRBJ2-2; the listed D gene, TRBD1, was not tested against the DNA. TRBV21-1 is deemed a pseudogene. The CDR3 contains 18 residues. For the CDR3, the DNA is TGTGCCAGCAGCAAGGTCCCTATACCGCCGCGGGTCACCGGGGAGCTGTTTTTT. This translates into CASSKVPIPPRVTGELFF.

This clonotype was seen a few times. V is TRBV7-2 and J is TRBJ2-2, with 9 bases fitting TRBD1. Germline CDR1 and CDR2: SGHTA and FQGNSA. J was trimmed by 4 bases and V by 4 bases; bases with no gene match: 4. There are 15 residues in the CDR3. In nucleotides, the CDR3 is TGTGCCAGCAGCTCTGGACAGGGGTTCACCGGGGAGCTGTTTTTT. Protein product: CASSSGQGFTGELFF.